Presented here are 5 T cell receptor beta chains from one specimen sequenced in a study of T cells in lung cancer brain metastases. Measured with immunoSEQ multiplex PCR; TCRdb has only the in-frame clones, and not every one. The sample gives a few thousand clones, around 90% of which show up once; about 4.4% is in the top ten. What was sequenced was tumor tissue from the primary lung tumor. The receptor source for this set is a woman between 50 and 59 years old with non-small cell lung cancer.

The CDR3 sequence is CASSGGETYEQYF. CDR3 bases: TGTGCCAGCTCGGGCGGGGAAACCTACGAGCAGTACTTC. J is TRBJ2-7 and V is TRBV18, with D possibly TRBD2 on 6 matching bases. V lost 6 bases, J lost 2 bases, and 11 bases lay in between. The germline V gene encodes CDR1 KGHSH and CDR2 LQKENI. This CDR3 comprises 13 residues.

The V gene is TRBV7-4, the J gene TRBJ1-1; no clear D. The CDR3 runs 14 residues. Germline V gene lookup returns CDR1 SGHVT and CDR2 SQSDAQ. V was trimmed by 5 bases and J by 1 base, leaving 11 bases between them. CDR3 bases: TGTGCCAGCAGCCCATCAGACACGAACACTGAAGCTTTCTTT. It translates to CASSPSDTNTEAFF.

The V gene is TRBV27, the J gene TRBJ2-1; D remains unclear. The germline V gene has CDR1 MNHEY and CDR2 SMNVEV (reference sequence). Trimming shortened V by 5 bases and J by 0 bases, and 8 bases separated the two germline ends. The CDR3 extends over 14 amino acids. CDR3 residues: CASSRLYSYNEQFF. The CDR3 nucleotides are TGTGCCAGCAGTAGGCTCTACTCCTACAATGAGCAGTTCTTC.

The gene calls are TRBV27 and TRBJ1-6; tentatively, D is TRBD1 (5 bases). This CDR3 has 16 residues. Trimming removed 3 bases from V and 6 bases from J, with 15 bases in between. Germline lookup yields CDR1 MNHEY and CDR2 SMNVEV (reference sequence). The CDR3 loop is CASSLRPTAINSPLHF. In DNA, the CDR3 is TGTGCCAGCAGTTTGCGACCGACAGCCATTAATTCACCCCTCCACTTT.

The chain recombines TRBV6-5 with TRBJ2-7; TRBD1 or TRBD2 may be the D gene (7 bases each). This CDR3 contains 14 residues. The V end was cut by 0 bases, the J end by 9 bases, with 15 bases between. Germline loops: CDR1 MNHEY, CDR2 SVGAGI. CDR3 sequence: CASSYSAGGDVQYF. The CDR3 nucleotides are TGTGCCAGCAGTTACTCGGCAGGGGGGGATGTGCAGTACTTC.